This T cell receptor beta chain was identified in a study of blood T cell repertoires in COVID-19. Overall study: T cells, B-cell-depleted T cells, or PBMCs supplied cDNA or gDNA.

CDR1 is MDHEN, CDR2 SYDVKM, per germline. This CDR3 spans 13 amino acids. V gave up 2 bases and J gave up 11 bases, with 13 bases separating them. Original analysis: From reference gene primer amplification, estimates of nucleated cell counts were derived. Data came from immunoSEQ multiplex PCR; TCRdb stores just in-frame clones and leaves some out. Clone size and V and J calls were adopted from that table, with D and trimming inferred from the DNA. The sample lists 78,000 or so clones; roughly 86% were seen once. The receptor's source is a man aged 45-65 years with active or convalescent COVID-19. Sample: peripheral blood. This chain connects TRBV28 to TRBJ2-1; TRBD2 is a possible D gene (5 bases). CDR3 region: CASSLTGIMKQFF. DNA for the CDR3: TGTGCCAGCAGTTTAACCGGGATAATGAAGCAGTTCTTC.